A single sample gave rise to the 3 T cell receptor beta chains below, sequenced in a study of T cells in Graves' hyperthyroidism and ophthalmopathy. Using RNA transcripts as the source, TCR beta CDR3 regions were amplified. First-round RT-PCR of the TCR CDR3 relied on the HTBI primer set. TCRdb reprocessed the multiplex PCR reads with MiXCR, giving one entry per CDR3 protein. The profile covers about 660,000 distinct CDR3 sequences, with about 45% appearing a single time and under 8.5% taken by the ten largest. Specimen: peripheral blood or thyroid tissue (not recorded which). The source is an adult man with Graves' disease, either hyperthyroidism or ophthalmopathy (not recorded which).

V usage is TRBV29-1 and J usage is TRBJ1-4; tentative D call: TRBD1 (6 bases). This CDR3 contains 15 residues. Germline CDR1 and CDR2: SQVTM and ANQGSEA. The V end lost 1 base, the J end lost 7 bases, and 16 bases lay between the germline ends. CDR3: CSVEGGGRSGEKLFF. The CDR3 DNA is TGCAGCGTTGAAGGCGGGGGGCGGTCTGGTGAAAAACTGTTTTTT. Supplemented by reference TRBV29-1 and TRBJ1-4, the full variable domain reads SAVISQKPSRDICQRGTSLTIQCQVDSQVTMMFWYRQQPGQSLTLIATANQGSEATYESGFVIDKFPISRPNLTFSTLTVSNMSPEDSSIYLCSVEGGGRSGEKLFFGSGTQLSVL.

This clonotype was seen a few times. A read error may account for a junction end that differs from germline. The chain employs TRBV7-9 and TRBJ2-7, with 7 bases fitting TRBD2. This CDR3 is built from 15 residues. From germline, CDR1 is SEHNR and CDR2 FQNEAQ (reference sequence). As DNA, the CDR3 is TGCGCCAGCAGCCCCTCATTTGGCGGGGGCTACGAGCAGTACTTC. Residues: CASSPSFGGGYEQYF.

The chain couples TRBV2 to TRBJ1-1; TRBD1 aligns across 10 bases. Germline V gene lookup returns CDR1 SNHLY and CDR2 FYNNEI. The V segment lost 7 bases and the J segment 0 bases; nucleotides outside the gene matches: 2. The CDR3 is made up of 14 amino acids. The CDR3 sequence is CASTGTGVNTEAFF. CDR3 DNA sequence: TGTGCCAGCACGGGGACAGGGGTGAACACTGAAGCTTTCTTT.